This TCR beta chain was captured in a study of T cells in Graves' hyperthyroidism and ophthalmopathy. Study information: Peripheral blood draws took place at initial diagnosis, ahead of any treatment. Findings and caveats of the study: It was a median about 6 months before onset that the model predicted ophthalmopathy.

Hyperthyroidism patients were newly diagnosed, had disease duration under 2 months, and were aged 18 to 65 years. At first hyperthyroidism diagnosis, before any ophthalmopathy symptoms, the blood sample was collected. This clonotype was detected a few times. The antigen remains undetermined. Using RNA transcripts as the source, TCR beta CDR3 regions were amplified. Researchers ran a first-round RT-PCR on the TCR CDR3 using the HTBI primer set. TCRdb reanalysed the multiplex PCR reads using MiXCR and keeps one entry per CDR3 protein. This sample yields around 350,000 distinct CDR3 sequences, of which 15% to 19% are seen a single time; 28% belongs to the top ten. Germline trimming cut 4 bases from V and 8 bases from J; bases unmatched to any gene: 10. CDR3 length: 15 amino acids. Germline V gene sequence: CDR1 LGHDT, CDR2 YNNKEL (reference sequence).

V and J are TRBV3-1 and TRBJ2-1; the match to TRBD2 covers 8 bases. This clonotype was obtained from a woman between 18 and 30 years old with Graves' hyperthyroidism that later progressed to Graves' ophthalmopathy. The material sequenced was blood. The CDR3 DNA sequence: TGTGCCAGCAGCCGCAGCGGGAGCTTTAGGTATGAGCAGTTCTTC. This translates into CASSRSGSFRYEQFF.